This T cell receptor (beta chain) was captured by sequencing in a study of type 1 regulatory T cells. Study-wide results and caveats: Compared with non-type 1 regulatory T cells, type 1 regulatory T cells showed a more restricted TCR repertoire.

This clonotype was observed a few times. Its antigen is unknown. TCRdb passed the reads through MiXCR, listing each CDR3 protein once. The sample lists over 55,000 distinct CDR3 sequences, about 48% occurring once. The source material was cultured non-Tr1 T cells, either the whole culture or a sorted T cell fraction (not recorded which). The clonotype originates from a human donor in good health.

CDR3 DNA sequence: TGTGCCAGCAGCACCACTAGCGCTTACACAGATACGCAGTATTTT. This encodes CASSTTSAYTDTQYF. The chain is built from TRBV5-4 and TRBJ2-3, with 7 bases identical to TRBD2. Trimming removed 4 bases from V and 2 bases from J; junction bases left unmatched: 7. Per the germline V gene, CDR1 is SGHNT and CDR2 is YYREEE (reference sequence). The CDR3 sequence is 15 residues long. Full variable domain (outside the CDR3, taken from reference TRBV5-4 and TRBJ2-3): ETGVTQSPTHLIKTRGQQVTLRCSSQSGHNTVSWYQQALGQGPQFIFQYYREEENGRGNFPPRFSGLQFPNYSSELNVNALELDDSALYLCASSTTSAYTDTQYFGPGTRLTVL.